This T cell receptor (beta chain) emerged from a study of response to subunit inactivated influenza vaccine. Overall study results and limits: Authors suggested each seasonal influenza vaccination recruits few new T cells.

Germline V gene sequence: CDR1 SGHRS, CDR2 YFSETQ. The CDR3 runs 18 residues. Trimming removed 4 bases at V and 2 bases at J, with 24 bases between. TCRdb re-derived calls from the RT-PCR reads in MiXCR, one entry per CDR3 protein. Among more than 550,000 distinct CDR3 sequences listed, 10% to 15% were seen once. On this clonotype: Its antigen is unknown.

This receptor was obtained from a man aged 50-60 years who received an inactivated influenza vaccine. The sample was PBMCs from blood, taken on the day of vaccination. V gene TRBV5-1 combines with J gene TRBJ2-5, with D possibly called TRBD1 or TRBD2 (5 bases each). CDR3 nucleotide sequence: TGCGCCAGCAGCCGATCGCCCGGCGCCGGGACGGTACAAGAGACCCAGTACTTC. It encodes CASSRSPGAGTVQETQYF.